Listed below are T cell receptor beta chains from one sample, sequenced in a study of T-cell reconstitution after alpha-beta-depleted transplantation in children. TCRdb reanalysed the PCR reads using MiXCR and keeps one entry per CDR3 protein. The table lists approximately 70,000 distinct CDR3 sequences, approximately 5% of them singletons. Sequences were derived from PBMCs, mostly from graft donor cells, sampled 180 days after TCRalphabeta/CD19-depleted stem cell transplant. The receptors were gathered from a boy in the first two years of life who had a stem cell transplant for acute myeloid leukemia, so the T cells may come from the graft donor. Each CDR3 is given with its conserved first and last residue. A D gene is named only where the DNA matches it firmly. Clone size is not always given. Where it is, it says once, few, many or a class for expanded clones.

>many|NA|TRBJ1-1|TRBV30
TGTGCCTGGAGGCTACAGGTGGACACTGAAGCTTTCTTT
CAWRLQVDTEAFF
>many|NA|TRBJ2-1|TRBV12-3/TRBV12-4
TGTGCCAGCAGTAAAAGCTCCTACAATGAGCAGTTCTTC
CASSKSSYNEQFF
>many|NA|TRBJ2-1|TRBV29-1
TGCAGCGTTGTCGTCCCTAGCTCCTACAATGAGCAGTTCTTC
CSVVVPSSYNEQFF
>many|NA|TRBJ1-5|TRBV20-1
TGCAGTGCTGACCCCACTGGGTATAGCAATCAGCCCCAGCATTTT
CSADPTGYSNQPQHF
>many|NA|TRBJ2-5|TRBV18
TGTGCCAGCTCACCACCAGTACAAGAGACCCAGTACTTC
CASSPPVQETQYF
>many|NA|TRBJ2-3|TRBV7-9
TGTGCCAACACTGGGGATCCCCGGGGCACAGATACGCAGTATTTT
CANTGDPRGTDTQYF
>many|NA|TRBJ2-1|TRBV7-6
TGTGCCAGCAGCTTAGAGGGGGGGCCCTACAATGAGCAGTTCTTC
CASSLEGGPYNEQFF
>many|NA|TRBJ1-1|TRBV4-1
TGCGCCAGCAGCCAAGAGCTCAGAATAGTGAACACTGAAGCTTTCTTT
CASSQELRIVNTEAFF
>many|TRBD2|TRBJ2-1|TRBV11-2
TGTGCCAGCAGCTCGCTAGCGGGGGCCTACAATGAGCAGTTCTTC
CASSSLAGAYNEQFF
>NA|NA|TRBJ2-1|TRBV11-2
TGTGCCAGCAGCTTAGATCTGGCCAGGATGCACAATGAGCAGTTCTTC
CASSLDLARMHNEQFF
>many|NA|TRBJ2-3|TRBV5-6
TGTGCCAGCAGCTTTAGCAGCCTTAGCACAGATACGCAGTATTTT
CASSFSSLSTDTQYF
>many|NA|TRBJ1-1|TRBV18
TGTGCCAGCTCACCATCACACGACAGTTGGACTGAAGCTTTCTTT
CASSPSHDSWTEAFF
>many|NA|TRBJ2-5|TRBV20-1
TGCAGTGCTAGAGATCGGGTAGCTGAGACCCAGTACTTC
CSARDRVAETQYF
>many|TRBD2|TRBJ2-2|TRBV24-1
TGTGCCACCAGTGATTGGGGACACTCTAGCGGGGGGATCGGGGAGCTGTTTTTT
CATSDWGHSSGGIGELFF
>many|TRBD1|TRBJ1-4|TRBV7-9
TGTGCCAGCAGCTTAACGACAGGGCATAATGAAAAACTGTTTTTT
CASSLTTGHNEKLFF
>many|NA|TRBJ2-5|TRBV7-8
TGTGCCAGCAGCTTAAATGTGGGCTCACAAGAGACCCAGTACTTC
CASSLNVGSQETQYF
>many|NA|TRBJ2-3|TRBV14
TGTGCCAGCAGCCAGGGGGGGGGCTATCCAGATACGCAGTATTTT
CASSQGGGYPDTQYF
>many|NA|TRBJ2-1|TRBV6-4
TGTGCCAGCAGCCGACATCGGGGCAATGAGCAGTTCTTC
CASSRHRGNEQFF
>many|NA|TRBJ1-2|TRBV12-3/TRBV12-4
TGTGCCAGCAGTTTAGCGGTCTTCCGGGACGTAGCTAACTATGGCTACACCTTC
CASSLAVFRDVANYGYTF
>many|TRBD1|TRBJ1-2|TRBV29-1
TGCAGCGTTGAAAGGGGGCACTATGGCTACACCTTC
CSVERGHYGYTF
>many|NA|TRBJ1-1|TRBV5-1
TGCGCCAGCAGAGTGGACATGAACACTGAAGCTTTCTTT
CASRVDMNTEAFF
>many|TRBD1|TRBJ2-5|TRBV29-1
TGCAGCGTTGGCACAGGGGTCGGGCGAGAGACCCAGTACTTC
CSVGTGVGRETQYF
>many|NA|TRBJ2-1|TRBV15
TGTGCCACCAGCAGACCGGGACAAAGAGAATTGGATGAGCAGTTCTTC
CATSRPGQRELDEQFF
>many|NA|TRBJ1-1|TRBV5-4
TGTGCCAGCAGCTTGTACGGGCCGCCGAACACTGAAGCTTTCTTT
CASSLYGPPNTEAFF
>many|TRBD1|TRBJ2-7|TRBV6-1
TGTGCCAGCAGACCATACCGGGACAGGTCCAGAGATTTATTAGTTTTC
CASRPYRDRSRDLLVF
>many|TRBD2|TRBJ2-3|TRBV12-3/TRBV12-4
TGTGCCAGCAGTTTTTCCGCGGGGGATCAGTATTTT
CASSFSAGDQYF
>many|NA|TRBJ2-3|TRBV28
TGTGCCAGCAGTCCCACCGGAGCCACAGATACGCAGTATTTT
CASSPTGATDTQYF
>NA|TRBD1|TRBJ1-1|TRBV29-1
TGCAGCGTTGCTAAGAGGGGAAGGGGGCAGGGGACTGAAGCTTTCTTT
CSVAKRGRGQGTEAFF
>many|NA|TRBJ1-4|TRBV5-1
TGCGCCAGCAGCCCCGGGGCCCGGGGGGCTACTAATGAAAAACTGTTTTTT
CASSPGARGATNEKLFF
>many|NA|TRBJ2-5|TRBV3-1
TGTGCCAGCAGCCATTACAGGGTTGGAGTGGAGACCCAGTACTTC
CASSHYRVGVETQYF
>many|NA|TRBJ2-1|TRBV5-1
TGCGCCAGCAGCTGGCGGGACGTCTACAATGAGCAGTTCTTC
CASSWRDVYNEQFF
>many|TRBD1|TRBJ1-5|TRBV27
TGTGCCAGCAGTGCTCACCACAGGGGGCGCGGGCAGCCCCAGCATTTT
CASSAHHRGRGQPQHF
>many|NA|TRBJ1-2|TRBV14
TGTGCCAGCAGTCGAACGGCAGGGGTCGGTGGCTACACCTTC
CASSRTAGVGGYTF
>many|NA|TRBJ1-1|TRBV20-1
TGCAGTGCTAGAAGGCTGGTGGTCCAGAACACTGAAGCTTTCTTT
CSARRLVVQNTEAFF
>many|NA|TRBJ1-3|TRBV20-1
TGCAGTGCTAGAGGCGCAGGAAACGGAAACACCATATATTTT
CSARGAGNGNTIYF
>many|TRBD1|TRBJ2-4|TRBV12-3/TRBV12-4
TGTGCCAGCCGGGACAGCAAAAACATTCAGTACTTC
CASRDSKNIQYF
>many|TRBD2|TRBJ2-3|TRBV20-1
TGCAGTGCTAGGACTAGCGGGGACCGCACAGATACGCAGTATTTT
CSARTSGDRTDTQYF
>many|TRBD2|TRBJ2-3|TRBV9
TGTGCCAGCAGCGTATGGGGGAGCACTAGCGGGGGGCCGATCACAGATACGCAGTATTTT
CASSVWGSTSGGPITDTQYF
>many|NA|TRBJ1-2|TRBV4-3
TGCGCCAGCAGCCAAGATTCTACAGGAGTTTATGGCTACACCTTC
CASSQDSTGVYGYTF
>many|NA|TRBJ2-1|TRBV7-9
TGTGCCAGCAGCGGGGGTGAATCCTACAATGAGCAGTTCTTC
CASSGGESYNEQFF
>many|TRBD2|TRBJ2-1|TRBV3-1
TGTGCCAGCAGCCAAGATCTAGCGGGGGGCTATGACAATGAGCAGTTCTTC
CASSQDLAGGYDNEQFF
>many|NA|TRBJ2-5|TRBV3-1
TGTGCCAGCAGCCAAACTCAAGAGACCCAGTACTTC
CASSQTQETQYF